This T cell receptor (beta chain) was recovered during a study of cytomegalovirus exposure and HLA in healthy donors. Trimming cost V 8 bases and J 0 bases, with 16 bases left between them. Germline assignment: CDR1 LNHDA and CDR2 SQIVND (reference sequence). This CDR3 has 15 amino acids. Both 60 Vbeta primers and 13 Jbeta primers went into the PCR. The protocol was immunoSEQ multiplex PCR, while the TCRdb copy is restricted to in-frame clones and leaves out a portion. The sample shows approximately 92,000 clones, 70% to 80% of them seen only once. With regard to this clone: Its antigen is unidentified.

Study results and limitations: In a later analysis, HLA-associated TCR beta chains were more clonally expanded than equally common others. Analysis performed later found under 20,000 TCR beta sequences associated with HLA alleles at 0.05 false discovery rate. In a later analysis, an Asian-associated ancestry cluster reportedly showed fewer N-insertions than the roughly 690-donor mean. TCR beta sequences reportedly predicted most subjects' HLA-A and HLA-B alleles accurately.

The sample comprised PBMCs. The rearrangement uses TRBV19 and TRBJ1-1; a weak D match, TRBD1 (6 bases). This clonotype originated in a man aged 55 to 70 in good health and CMV-seronegative. This chain's CDR3 is CASHTTGQMNTEAFF. Written as DNA, the CDR3 is TGTGCCAGTCACACCACGGGACAAATGAACACTGAAGCTTTCTTT.